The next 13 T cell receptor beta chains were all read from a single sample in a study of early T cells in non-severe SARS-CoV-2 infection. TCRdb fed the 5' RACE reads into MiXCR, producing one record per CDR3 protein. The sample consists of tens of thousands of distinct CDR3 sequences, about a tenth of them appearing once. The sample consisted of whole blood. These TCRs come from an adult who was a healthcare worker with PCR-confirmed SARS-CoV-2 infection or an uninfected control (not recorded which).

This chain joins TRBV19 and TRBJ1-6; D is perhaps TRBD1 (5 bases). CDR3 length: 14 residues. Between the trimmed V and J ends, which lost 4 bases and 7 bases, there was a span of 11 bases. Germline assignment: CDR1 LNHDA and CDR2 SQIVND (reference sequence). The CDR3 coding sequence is TGTGCCAGTAGTACCGGGACCGACAATTCACCCCTCCACTTT. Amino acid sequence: CASSTGTDNSPLHF.

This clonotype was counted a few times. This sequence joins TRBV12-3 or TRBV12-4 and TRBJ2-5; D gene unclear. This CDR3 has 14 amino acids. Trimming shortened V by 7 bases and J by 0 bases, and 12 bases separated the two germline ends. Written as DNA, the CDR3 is TGTGCCAGCACCTTAGACGGTTACCAAGAGACCCAGTACTTC. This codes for CASTLDGYQETQYF.

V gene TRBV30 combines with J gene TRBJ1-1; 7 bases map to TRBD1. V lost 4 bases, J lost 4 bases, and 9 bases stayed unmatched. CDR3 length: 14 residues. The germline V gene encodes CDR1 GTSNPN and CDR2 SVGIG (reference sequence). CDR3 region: CAWMTGSWSTEAFF. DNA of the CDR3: TGTGCCTGGATGACAGGGTCGTGGAGCACTGAAGCTTTCTTT.

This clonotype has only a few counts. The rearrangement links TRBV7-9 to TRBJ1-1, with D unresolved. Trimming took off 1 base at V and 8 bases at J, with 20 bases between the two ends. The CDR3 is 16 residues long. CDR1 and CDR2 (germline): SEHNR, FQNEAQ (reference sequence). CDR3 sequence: CASSLGVSVDLSEAFF. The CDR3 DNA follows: TGTGCCAGCAGCTTAGGTGTGTCTGTGGATTTGAGCGAAGCTTTCTTT.

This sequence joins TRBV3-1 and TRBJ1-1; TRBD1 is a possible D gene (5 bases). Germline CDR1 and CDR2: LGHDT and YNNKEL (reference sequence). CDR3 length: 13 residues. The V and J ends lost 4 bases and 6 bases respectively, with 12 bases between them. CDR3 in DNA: TGTGCCAGCAGCCGATCGCGGGGCGCTGAAGCTTTCTTT. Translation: CASSRSRGAEAFF. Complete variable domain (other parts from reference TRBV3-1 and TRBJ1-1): DTAVSQTPKYLVTQMGNDKSIKCEQNLGHDTMYWYKQDSKKFLKIMFSYNNKELIINETVPNRFSPKSPDKAHLNLHINSLELGDSAVYFCASSRSRGAEAFFGQGTRLTVV.

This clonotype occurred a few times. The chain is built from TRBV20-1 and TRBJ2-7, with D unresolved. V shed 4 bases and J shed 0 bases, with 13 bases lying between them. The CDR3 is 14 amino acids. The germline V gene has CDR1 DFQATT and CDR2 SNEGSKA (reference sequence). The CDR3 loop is CSAIRTGSSYEQYF. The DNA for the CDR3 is TGCAGTGCTATACGGACGGGCAGCTCCTACGAGCAGTACTTC.

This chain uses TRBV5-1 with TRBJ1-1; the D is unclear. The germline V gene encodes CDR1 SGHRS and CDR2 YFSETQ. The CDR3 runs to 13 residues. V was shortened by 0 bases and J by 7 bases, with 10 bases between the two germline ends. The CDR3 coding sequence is TGCGCCAGCAGCTTGGCTGGGCTGTATGAAGCTTTCTTT. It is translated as CASSLAGLYEAFF.

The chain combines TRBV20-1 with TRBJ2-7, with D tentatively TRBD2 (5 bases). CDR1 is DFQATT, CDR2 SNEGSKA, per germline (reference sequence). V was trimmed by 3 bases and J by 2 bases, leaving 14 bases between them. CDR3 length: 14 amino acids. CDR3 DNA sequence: TGCAGTGCTAGTGCCTGGAGGAGTCCCTACGAGCAGTACTTC. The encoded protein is CSASAWRSPYEQYF.

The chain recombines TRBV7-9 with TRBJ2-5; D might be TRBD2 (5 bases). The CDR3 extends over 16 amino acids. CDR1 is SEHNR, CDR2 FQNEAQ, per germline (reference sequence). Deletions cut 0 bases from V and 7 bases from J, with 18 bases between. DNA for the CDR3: TGTGCCAGCAGCTTAGCTGCTAGCAGTCCCACGGGGACCCAGTACTTC. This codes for CASSLAASSPTGTQYF. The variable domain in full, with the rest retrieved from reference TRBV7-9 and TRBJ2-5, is DTGVSQNPRHKITKRGQNVTFRCDPISEHNRLYWYRQTLGQGPEFLTYFQNEAQLEKSRLLSDRFSAERPKGSFSTLEIQRTEQGDSAMYLCASSLAASSPTGTQYFGPGTRLLVL.

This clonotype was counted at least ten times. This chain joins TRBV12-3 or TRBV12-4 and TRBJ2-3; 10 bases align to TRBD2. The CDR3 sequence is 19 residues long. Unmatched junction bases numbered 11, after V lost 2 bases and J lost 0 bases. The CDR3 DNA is TGTGCCAGCAGTTTATCTTGGACTAGCGGTGGTACTAGCACAGATACGCAGTATTTT. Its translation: CASSLSWTSGGTSTDTQYF.

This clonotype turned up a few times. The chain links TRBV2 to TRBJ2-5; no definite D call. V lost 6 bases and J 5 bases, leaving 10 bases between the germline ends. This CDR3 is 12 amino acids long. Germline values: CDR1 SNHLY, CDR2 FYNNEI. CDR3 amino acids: CASRLAKETQYF. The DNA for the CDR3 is TGTGCCAGCAGATTGGCGAAGGAGACCCAGTACTTC.

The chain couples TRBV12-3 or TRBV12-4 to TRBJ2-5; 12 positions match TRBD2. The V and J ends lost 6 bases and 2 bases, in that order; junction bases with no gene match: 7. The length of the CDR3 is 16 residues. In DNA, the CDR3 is TGTGCCAGCAGCACTAGCGGGGGGAAAAGACAAGAGACCCAGTACTTC. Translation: CASSTSGGKRQETQYF.

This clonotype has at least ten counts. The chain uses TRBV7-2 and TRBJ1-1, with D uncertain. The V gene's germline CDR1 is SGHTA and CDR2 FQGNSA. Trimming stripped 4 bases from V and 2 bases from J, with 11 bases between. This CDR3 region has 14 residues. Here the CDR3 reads CASSSDTVNTEAFF. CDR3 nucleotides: TGTGCCAGCAGCTCCGACACAGTAAACACTGAAGCTTTCTTT. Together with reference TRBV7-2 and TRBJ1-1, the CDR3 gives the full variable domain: GAGVSQSPSNKVTEKGKDVELRCDPISGHTALYWYRQSLGQGLEFLIYFQGNSAPDKSGLPSDRFSAERTGGSVSTLTIQRTQQEDSAVYLCASSSDTVNTEAFFGQGTRLTVV.